The entry below describes one T cell receptor beta chain. Its antigen is not identified. A read error may produce the germline difference seen at one junction end. The sample is drawn from a study of cytomegalovirus exposure and HLA in healthy donors. In the study overall: Unique TCRs from HLA-typed donors, roughly 87 million of them, were held in an early data release. General study results and limits: Indistinguishable V segments, including TRBV6-2 and TRBV6-3, were excluded.

At sampling all donors were nominally healthy, likely with unrecorded immune exposures. The PCR made use of 60 Vbeta and 13 Jbeta primers. Source study methods: About 10 million of roughly 81 million unique TCR beta chains were shared, per a later count. The table came from immunoSEQ multiplex PCR; TCRdb's copy has only in-frame clones and leaves some out. From that table come the V and J calls and clone size; the DNA was used to work out D and trimming. The data hold some 140,000 clones, with more than 60% observed a single time. The CDR3 has 13 residues. Germline CDR1 and CDR2: SSHAT and FNYEAQ (reference sequence).

The origin of this receptor is a middle-aged woman in good health and CMV-seronegative. The chain links TRBV7-7 to TRBJ1-1, with D unclear. Material for sequencing was PBMCs. In nucleotides, the CDR3 is TGTGCTAGCAGCTTACGGGGAGACACTGAAGCTTTCTTT. As protein: CASSLRGDTEAFF.